This T cell receptor (beta chain) was recovered during a study of patients and donors after allogeneic stem cell transplantation. TCRdb ran MiXCR on the RT-PCR reads and lists one entry per CDR3 protein. Of about 160,000 distinct CDR3 sequences detected, 24% appear once; the ten largest clones hold around 26%. The germline CDR1 and CDR2 sequences are SGDLS and YYNGEE. This CDR3 spans 14 amino acids. Between the trimmed V and J ends, which lost 4 bases and 7 bases, there was a span of 14 bases. The clonotype originates from a human donor who was either an allogeneic HSCT recipient or a stem cell or donor lymphocyte infusion donor (not recorded which). It is not recorded whose cells these are; they may come from a transplant donor. What was sequenced was blood, either unsorted or a sorted T cell fraction (not recorded which). J is TRBJ2-2 and V is TRBV9; D ambiguous. CDR3 in DNA: TGTGCCAGCAGCTCCGGTGCACTCAACGGGGAGCTGTTTTTT. The encoded protein is CASSSGALNGELFF.